A single sample gave rise to the 5 T cell receptor beta chains below, sequenced in a study of blood T cells in healthy people across ages. Together with a sample-barcoded 5' primer, a J-beta primer mix was included in a second PCR lasting about 6 to 11 cycles. MiXCR, run by TCRdb on the 5' RACE reads, gives a single entry per CDR3 protein. Seen here are approximately 800,000 distinct CDR3 sequences, about 26% observed once, and the top ten hold roughly 3.1%. These data are also associated with another study on T cells of mothers and their children.

The source material was blood. These receptor sequences come from a boy between 10 and 17 years old in good health.

The gene calls are TRBV18 and TRBJ2-5; D is unclear. The J call may be mistaken, given a closer DNA end match to TRBJ2-7. From germline, CDR1 is KGHSH and CDR2 LQKENI. The CDR3 runs to 16 residues. The chain's CDR3 is CASSPPVLGSSYEQYF. The CDR3, as DNA: TGTGCCAGCTCACCACCGGTCCTGGGCAGCTCCTACGAGCAGTACTTC.

The chain uses TRBV7-9 and TRBJ2-5; tentatively, D is TRBD1 (5 bases). Germline loops: CDR1 SEHNR, CDR2 FQNEAQ (reference sequence). The CDR3 loop spans 15 amino acids. Trimming removed 1 base at V and 5 bases at J, with 14 bases between. CDR3 coding DNA: TGTGCCAGCAGCTTAGTTTTAGGGGCTTCGGAGACCCAGTACTTC. Translated: CASSLVLGASETQYF.

The CDR3 coding sequence is TGTGCCAGCAGCTTAGGTCGGCAGGGGTTACGACCCCTCCACTTT. Protein sequence: CASSLGRQGLRPLHF. V is TRBV11-2 and J is TRBJ1-6; the D gene is possibly TRBD1 (6 bases). The CDR3 contains 15 residues. Trimming shortened V by 1 base and J by 12 bases, and 16 bases separated the two germline ends. Germline lookup yields CDR1 SGHAT and CDR2 FQNNGV.

The rearrangement uses TRBV5-1 and TRBJ2-5; the D gene is possibly TRBD2 (6 bases). Germline CDR1 reads SGHRS; CDR2 reads YFSETQ. The CDR3 loop spans 14 amino acids. V was pared by 5 bases and J by 2 bases, with 13 bases between. CDR3 nucleotide sequence: TGCGCCAGCAGGAGGACGGGACTGCAAGAGACCCAGTACTTC. The encoded protein is CASRRTGLQETQYF.

The chain couples TRBV4-1 to TRBJ2-7; 7 positions agree with TRBD2. Germline lookup yields CDR1 MGHRA and CDR2 YSYEKL. The J segment lost 2 bases and the V segment lost 2 bases, leaving 3 bases of the junction unmatched. The CDR3 runs to 14 residues. The DNA for the CDR3 is TGCGCCAGCAGCCAACGAGCGGGAACCTACGAGCAGTACTTC. As protein: CASSQRAGTYEQYF.